The T cell receptor (beta chain) described here comes from a study of blood T cell repertoires in COVID-19 (dated by TCRdb to about 2020). Some background on the complete study: Samples from collaborators originated in the United States, Italy and Spain and spanned both the acute and convalescent phases of COVID-19. A freely available public database, intended as a resource for researchers studying the immune response to SARS-CoV-2, is where the repertoires were released. Subjects who had been exposed to COVID-19, were actively infected with it, or had recovered from it provided the deeply sampled blood TCRbeta repertoires that made up the dataset. The prospective study material was composed of cDNA or gDNA derived from T cells, B-cell-depleted T cells, or PBMCs. The samples were drawn from the first 160 participants of the ongoing ImmuneRACE study and from 1,254 subjects provided by 6 global collaborators. Nearly every sample came with metadata listing a de-identified subject ID, COVID-19 status, age in years and sex. Where HLA class I and class II types were available, the types were taken from metadata supplied by the sample provider, not from assay-based typing.

Comment on this clone: There is no known antigen for this receptor. Base qualities are not provided; no much larger clone lies one nucleotide away.

TCRbeta CDR3 regions were amplified from genomic DNA by means of the immunoSEQ Assay, a bias-controlled multiplex PCR. For the original study's pipeline: The number of nucleated cells in each sample was estimated by amplification of reference gene primers within the assay. To quantify the absolute abundance of each unique TCRbeta CDR3 rearrangement, sequence reads were collapsed and filtered. For each sample, productive Simpson clonality was calculated as the square root of Simpson's diversity index over productive rearrangements. Here the immuneACCESS table is served through TCRdb, limited to in-frame sequences with V and J called. Missing clones are a known gap in these copies; in checked studies unresolved V genes cover under half, and the rest lacks a known reason. V, J and clone size were drawn from that table, and D and trimming were deduced from the DNA. This sample gives about 60,000 clones in total; just over 85% of them show up just once. The ten most abundant clones make up less than 5% of the sample.

What the work shows at the level of the full study, not this receptor alone: The amount of clinical and demographic metadata varied by source and participant and was provided uncurated.

Whole blood was collected in K2EDTA tubes by collaborating institutions according to the institutions' own protocols. For TCRbeta analysis, collaborator samples were shipped as frozen whole blood, as isolated PBMCs, or as DNA extracted from either sample type. From V the trimming removes 4 bases and from J it removes 6 bases, while the gene matches leave 4 bases of the junction unaccounted for. The germline V gene gives CDR1 as SGHRS and CDR2 as YFSETQ. The CDR3 runs 15 amino acids, cysteine and phenylalanine included. The sequence is cut down to CDR3 DNA, 45 bases in frame from base 1. What was sequenced was peripheral blood. In this chain, TRBV5-1 is recombined with TRBJ2-4, with 13 central nucleotides matching TRBD2. The receptor was derived from a man aged 60-69 years with acute or convalescent COVID-19. The nucleotide sequence reads as follows: TGCGCCAGCAGCACCGGACTAGCGGGGGTAAACATTCAGTACTTC. It specifies CASSTGLAGVNIQYF.